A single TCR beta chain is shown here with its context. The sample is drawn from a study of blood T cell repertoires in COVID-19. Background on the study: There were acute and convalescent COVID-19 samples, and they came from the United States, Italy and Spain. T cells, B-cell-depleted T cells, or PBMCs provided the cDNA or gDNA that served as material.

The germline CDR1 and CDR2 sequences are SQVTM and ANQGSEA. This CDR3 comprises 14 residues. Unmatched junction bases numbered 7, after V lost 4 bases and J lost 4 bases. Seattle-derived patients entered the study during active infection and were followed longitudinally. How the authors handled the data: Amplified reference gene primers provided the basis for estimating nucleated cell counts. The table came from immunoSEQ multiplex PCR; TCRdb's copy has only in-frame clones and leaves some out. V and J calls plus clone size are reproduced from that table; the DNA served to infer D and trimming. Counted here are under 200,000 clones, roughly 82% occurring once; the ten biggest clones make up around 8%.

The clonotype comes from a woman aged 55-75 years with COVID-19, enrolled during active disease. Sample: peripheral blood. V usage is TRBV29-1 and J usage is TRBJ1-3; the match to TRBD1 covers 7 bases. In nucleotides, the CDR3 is TGCAGCGTTGGACTGGGACAGTCGGGAAACACCATATATTTT. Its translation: CSVGLGQSGNTIYF.